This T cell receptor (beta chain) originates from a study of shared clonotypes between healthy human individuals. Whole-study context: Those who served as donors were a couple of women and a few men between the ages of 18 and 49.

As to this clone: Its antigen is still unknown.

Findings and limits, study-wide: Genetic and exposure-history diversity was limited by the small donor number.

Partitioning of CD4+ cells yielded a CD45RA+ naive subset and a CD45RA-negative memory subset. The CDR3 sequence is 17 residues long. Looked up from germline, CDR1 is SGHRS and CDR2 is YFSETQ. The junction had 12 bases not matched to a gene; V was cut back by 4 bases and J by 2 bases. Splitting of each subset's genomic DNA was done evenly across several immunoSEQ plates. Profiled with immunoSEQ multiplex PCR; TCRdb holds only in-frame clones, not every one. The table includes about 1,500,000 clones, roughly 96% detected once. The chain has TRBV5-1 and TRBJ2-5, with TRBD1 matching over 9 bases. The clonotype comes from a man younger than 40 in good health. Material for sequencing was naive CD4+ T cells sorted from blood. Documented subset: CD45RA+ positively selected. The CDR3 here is CASSQRVGQGGQETQYF. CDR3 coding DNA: TGCGCCAGCAGCCAAAGGGTGGGACAGGGAGGGCAAGAGACCCAGTACTTC. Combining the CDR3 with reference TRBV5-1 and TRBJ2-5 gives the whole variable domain KAGVTQTPRYLIKTRGQQVTLSCSPISGHRSVSWYQQTPGQGLQFLFEYFSETQRNKGNFPGRFSGRQFSNSRSEMNVSTLELGDSALYLCASSQRVGQGGQETQYFGPGTRLLVL.